Only a few counts were recorded for the clone carrying this T cell receptor (beta chain). A 120-subject validation cohort, separate from the approximately 670-subject first cohort, supplied the donors. The protocol was immunoSEQ multiplex PCR, while the TCRdb copy is restricted to in-frame clones and leaves out a portion. Among approximately 160,000 clones listed, approximately 89% were seen once. Germline CDR1 reads SGHNT; CDR2 reads YENEEA. V shed 5 bases and J shed 3 bases, with 11 bases lying between them. This CDR3 region has 14 residues. This sample was taken from a study of cytomegalovirus exposure and HLA in healthy donors.

The chain employs TRBV11-3 and TRBJ1-5; D call uncertain. The origin of this receptor is a woman aged 18-30 years in good health and CMV-seropositive. Sequenced material: PBMCs. The CDR3 nucleotides read TGTGCCAGCAGCCCCGACGGGGACAATCAGCCCCAGCATTTT. Its protein is CASSPDGDNQPQHF. Filled out from reference TRBV11-3 and TRBJ1-5, the complete variable domain reads EAGVVQSPRYKIIEKKQPVAFWCNPISGHNTLYWYLQNLGQGPELLIRYENEEAVDDSQLPKDRFSAERLKGVDSTLKIQPAELGDSAVYLCASSPDGDNQPQHFGDGTRLSIL.